These 6 T cell receptor beta chains were sequenced from one sample in a study of blood T cells in healthy people across ages. Combining a sample-barcoded 5' primer with a J-beta primer mix, a second PCR ran for roughly 7 to 12 cycles. TCRdb called the 5' RACE reads again in MiXCR, with one record for every CDR3 protein. The repertoire includes about 620,000 distinct CDR3 sequences, 20% to 25% of them detected once, and more than 3% sits in the top ten. The source material was blood. All receptors come from a man in his sixties or seventies in good health.

This clonotype appeared a few times. This rearrangement joins TRBV29-1 to TRBJ2-3; the match to TRBD1 covers 7 bases. V was clipped by 4 bases and J by 3 bases; unmatched bases: 4. The germline V gene has CDR1 SQVTM and CDR2 ANQGSEA. CDR3 length: 13 residues. CDR3 bases: TGCAGCGTTGTTTGGACAGGAACAGATACGCAGTATTTT. Protein: CSVVWTGTDTQYF.

This clonotype was seen ten or more times. V and J are TRBV28 and TRBJ1-4; D perhaps matches TRBD1 (5 bases). CDR1 is MDHEN, CDR2 SYDVKM, per germline. V gave up 2 bases and J gave up 7 bases, with 14 bases separating them. The CDR3 length is 15 residues. CDR3: CASSLSGGIGEKLFF. As DNA, the CDR3 is TGTGCCAGCAGTTTAAGTGGGGGAATAGGTGAAAAACTGTTTTTT.

This clonotype occurred a few times. The rearrangement links TRBV9 to TRBJ2-4; D is unresolved. Germline CDR1 reads SGDLS; CDR2 reads YYNGEE. Trimming cost V 6 bases and J 1 base, with 8 bases left between them. This CDR3 has 13 residues. The CDR3 DNA sequence: TGTGCCAGCACCTGTCATGCCAAAAACATTCAGTACTTC. Protein sequence: CASTCHAKNIQYF. Full variable domain (rest looked up from reference TRBV9 and TRBJ2-4): DSGVTQTPKHLITATGQRVTLRCSPRSGDLSVYWYQQSLDQGLQFLIQYYNGEERAKGNILERFSAQQFPDLHSELNLSSLELGDSALYFCASTCHAKNIQYFGAGTRLSVL.

The chain couples TRBV10-3 to TRBJ1-2, with D unclear. Trimming took off 4 bases at V and 1 base at J, with 13 bases between the two ends. The length of the CDR3 is 15 residues. Looked up from germline, CDR1 is ENHRY and CDR2 is SYGVKD. CDR3 DNA: TGTGCCATCAGTGGATCGGGCGGCCTTAACTATGGCTACACCTTC. Translating it yields CAISGSGGLNYGYTF.

This clonotype has just a few counts. The genes are TRBV7-2 and TRBJ1-2, with unresolved D. Looked up from germline, CDR1 is SGHTA and CDR2 is FQGNSA. The CDR3 is made up of 12 amino acids. V was shortened by 1 base and J by 4 bases, with 4 bases between the two germline ends. The CDR3 DNA sequence: TGTGCCAGCAGCTTAGTTGGCTATGGCTACACCTTC. This translates into CASSLVGYGYTF.

The rearrangement uses TRBV12-3 or TRBV12-4 and TRBJ2-1, with 10 bases aligning to TRBD2. There are 18 residues in the CDR3. V trimming: 6 bases; J trimming: 1 base; junction bases outside the gene matches: 12. The CDR3 DNA is TGTGCCAGCAGGTCGGGGCTAGCGGGAGCAGGATCCTACAATGAGCAGTTCTTC. Residues: CASRSGLAGAGSYNEQFF.